These 12 T cell receptor beta chains were sequenced from one sample in a study of neurological immune-mediated disorders. TCRdb passed the 5' RACE reads through MiXCR, listing each CDR3 protein once. In the table there are 49,000 or so distinct CDR3 sequences, 16% of which are singletons. Material: PBMCs. These receptors originate from a man aged 60 to 69 in good health.

The sample holds many counts of this clonotype. The rearrangement links TRBV2 to TRBJ2-1; 8 positions match TRBD1. There are 16 residues in the CDR3. The V gene's germline CDR1 is SNHLY and CDR2 FYNNEI. With V trimmed by 4 bases and J by 6 bases, 11 bases remained unmatched. The CDR3 DNA follows: TGTGCCAGCAGTGGGGACGCGACAGGGGCTTTCAATGAGCAGTTCTTC. Amino acids: CASSGDATGAFNEQFF.

This clonotype showed up many times. The chain employs TRBV20-1 and TRBJ1-6; the D is unclear. The CDR3 has 18 residues. Germline CDR1 DFQATT, CDR2 SNEGSKA (reference sequence). DNA of the CDR3: TGCAGCTTCTTAGAGATCGGCCGGAAGAGCTCCTATAATTCACCCCTCCACTTT. This translates into CSFLEIGRKSSYNSPLHF.

There are many counts of this clonotype. V usage is TRBV6-6 and J usage is TRBJ1-1; possible D gene TRBD1, 6 bases. Germline-derived CDR1 and CDR2 are MNHNY and SVGAGI (reference sequence). V lost 6 bases, J lost 0 bases, and 11 bases lay in between. The CDR3 runs to 14 residues. CDR3 protein: CASRARGLNTEAFF. CDR3 DNA sequence: TGTGCCAGCAGGGCCAGGGGCTTGAACACTGAAGCTTTCTTT.

This clonotype was picked up many times. This chain links TRBV7-2 with TRBJ2-1; 8 bases fit TRBD1. This CDR3 region has 13 residues. The junction had 4 bases not matched to a gene; V was cut back by 5 bases and J by 7 bases. Per germline, CDR1 SGHTA and CDR2 FQGNSA. The CDR3 DNA reads as TGTGCCAGCAGCAAATACAGGGGGAATGAGCAGTTCTTC. Protein sequence: CASSKYRGNEQFF.

This clonotype was seen only a few times. A much more abundant neighbour one base away suggests this may be a read error. This rearrangement joins TRBV7-2 to TRBJ2-7, with TRBD2 identical over 8 bases. Per germline, CDR1 SGHTA and CDR2 FQGNSA. V shed 2 bases and J 7 bases; nucleotides not matched to a gene: 10. This CDR3 spans 15 amino acids. As DNA, the CDR3 is TGTGCCAGCAGCTTAAGGAGTAGCGGGATGGGTGAGCAGTACTTC. Protein product: CASSLRSSGMGEQYF. Drawing the rest from reference TRBV7-2 and TRBJ2-7, the complete variable domain is GAGVSQSPSNKVTEKGKDVELRCDPISGHTALYWYRQSLGQGLEFLIYFQGNSAPDKSGLPSDRFSAERTGGSVSTLTIQRTQQEDSAVYLCASSLRSSGMGEQYFGPGTRLTVT.

This clonotype was counted many times. This chain uses TRBV12-3 or TRBV12-4 with TRBJ2-1, with D uncertain. This CDR3 region has 10 residues. V gave up 8 bases and J gave up 4 bases, with 3 bases separating them. The CDR3 DNA is TGTGCCAGCGGTTACAATGAGCAGTTCTTC. Translated: CASGYNEQFF.

This clonotype was observed at least ten times. The genes are TRBV20-1 and TRBJ1-6; 9 bases are shared with TRBD1. The CDR3 covers 13 residues. V shed 5 bases and J 7 bases; nucleotides not matched to a gene: 3. Germline V lookup: CDR1 DFQATT, CDR2 SNEGSKA (reference sequence). The CDR3 loop is CSAGGTGNSPLHF. The CDR3 nucleotides read TGCAGTGCTGGGGGGACAGGGAATTCACCCCTCCACTTT.

This clonotype was observed once. Given a much more abundant clone one base away, this may be a read error. This chain uses TRBV28 with TRBJ1-4; 7 nucleotides line up with TRBD1. This CDR3 comprises 16 residues. The germline CDR1 and CDR2 sequences are MDHEN and SYDVKM. V lost 2 bases to trimming and J lost 5 bases; unmatched junction nucleotides: 8. DNA of the CDR3: TGTGCCAGCAGTTTAAAGTTCGTACAGGGGAATGAAAAACTGTTTTTT. Translated, it gives CASSLKFVQGNEKLFF.

This clonotype has at least ten counts. The chain carries TRBV10-3 and TRBJ1-1; TRBD1 is a possible D gene (5 bases). Trimming cost V 7 bases and J 4 bases, with 16 bases left between them. This CDR3 region has 14 residues. CDR1 ENHRY and CDR2 SYGVKD come from the germline V gene. CDR3 DNA sequence: TGTGCCATCACCAAAGGGTGGGGCAGCACTGAAGCTTTCTTT. Protein sequence: CAITKGWGSTEAFF.

The sample holds many counts of this clonotype. The J gene is TRBJ2-3, the V gene TRBV5-1; 7 nucleotides align to TRBD1. There are 15 residues in the CDR3. The trim removed 4 bases at V and 1 base at J, leaving 6 bases unmatched. From germline, CDR1 is SGHRS and CDR2 YFSETQ. The CDR3 DNA reads TGCGCCAGCAGCGGTGGGACAGACCGCACAGATACGCAGTATTTT. Residues: CASSGGTDRTDTQYF.

This sequence joins TRBV27 and TRBJ2-1; 7 nucleotides line up with TRBD1. This CDR3 spans 15 amino acids. In germline, CDR1 is MNHEY, CDR2 SMNVEV (reference sequence). V trimming: 5 bases; J trimming: 4 bases; junction bases outside the gene matches: 8. The CDR3 loop is CASSPPGQLYNEQFF. The CDR3 DNA reads TGTGCCAGCAGTCCTCCGGGACAGTTATACAATGAGCAGTTCTTC.

The sample holds many counts of this clonotype. V usage is TRBV20-1 and J usage is TRBJ1-1; no reliable D call. Trimming left V 5 bases short and J 1 base short, with 2 bases between. The CDR3 has 10 residues. The germline gives CDR1 DFQATT, CDR2 SNEGSKA (reference sequence). The CDR3 protein is CSAPNTEAFF. CDR3 coding DNA: TGCAGTGCTCCGAACACTGAAGCTTTCTTT.